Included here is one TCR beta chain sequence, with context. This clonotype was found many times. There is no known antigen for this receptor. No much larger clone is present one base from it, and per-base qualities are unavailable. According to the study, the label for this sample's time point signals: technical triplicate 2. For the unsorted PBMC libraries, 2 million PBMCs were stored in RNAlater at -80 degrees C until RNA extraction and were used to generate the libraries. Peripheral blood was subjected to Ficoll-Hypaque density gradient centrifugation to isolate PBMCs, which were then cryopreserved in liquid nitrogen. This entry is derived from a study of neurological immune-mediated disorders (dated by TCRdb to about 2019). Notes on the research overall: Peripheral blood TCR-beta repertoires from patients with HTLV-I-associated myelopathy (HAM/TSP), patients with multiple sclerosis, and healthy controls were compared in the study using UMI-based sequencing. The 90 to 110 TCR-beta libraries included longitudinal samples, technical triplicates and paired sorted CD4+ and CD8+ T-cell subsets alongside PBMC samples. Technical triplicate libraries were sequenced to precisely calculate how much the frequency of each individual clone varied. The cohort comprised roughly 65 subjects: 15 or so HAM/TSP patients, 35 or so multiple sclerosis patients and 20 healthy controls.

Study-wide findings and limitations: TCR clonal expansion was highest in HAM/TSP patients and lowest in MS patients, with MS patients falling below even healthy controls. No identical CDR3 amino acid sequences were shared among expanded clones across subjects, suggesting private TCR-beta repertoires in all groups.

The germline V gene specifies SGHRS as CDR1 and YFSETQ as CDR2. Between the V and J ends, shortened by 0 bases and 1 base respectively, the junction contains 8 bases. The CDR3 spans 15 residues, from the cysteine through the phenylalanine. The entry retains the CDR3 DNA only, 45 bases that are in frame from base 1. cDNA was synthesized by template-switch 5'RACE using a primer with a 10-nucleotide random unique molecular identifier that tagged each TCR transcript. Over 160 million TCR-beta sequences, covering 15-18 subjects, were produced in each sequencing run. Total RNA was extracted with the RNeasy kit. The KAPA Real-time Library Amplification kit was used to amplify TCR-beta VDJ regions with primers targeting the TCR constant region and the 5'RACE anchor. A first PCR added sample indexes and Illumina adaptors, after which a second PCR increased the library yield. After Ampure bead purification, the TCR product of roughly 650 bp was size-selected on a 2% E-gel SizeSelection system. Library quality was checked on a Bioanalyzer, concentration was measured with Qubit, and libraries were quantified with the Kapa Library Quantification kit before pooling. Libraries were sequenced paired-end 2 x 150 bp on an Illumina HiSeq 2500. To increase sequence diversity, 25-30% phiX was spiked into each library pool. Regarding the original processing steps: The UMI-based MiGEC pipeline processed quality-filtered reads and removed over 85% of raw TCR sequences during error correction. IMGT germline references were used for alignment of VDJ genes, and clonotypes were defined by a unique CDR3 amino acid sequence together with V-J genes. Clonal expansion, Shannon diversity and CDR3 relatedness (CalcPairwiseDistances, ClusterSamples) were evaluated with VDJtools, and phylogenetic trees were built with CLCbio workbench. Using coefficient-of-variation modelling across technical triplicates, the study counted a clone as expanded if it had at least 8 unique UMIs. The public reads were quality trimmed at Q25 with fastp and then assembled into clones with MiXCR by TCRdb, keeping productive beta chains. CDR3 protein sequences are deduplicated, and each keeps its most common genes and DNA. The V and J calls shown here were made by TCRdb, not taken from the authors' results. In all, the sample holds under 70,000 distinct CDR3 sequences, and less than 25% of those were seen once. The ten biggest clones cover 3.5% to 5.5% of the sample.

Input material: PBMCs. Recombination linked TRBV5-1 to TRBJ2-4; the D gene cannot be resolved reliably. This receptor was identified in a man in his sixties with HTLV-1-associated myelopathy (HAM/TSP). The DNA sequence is TGCGCCAGCAGCTTGGCCGAAAGGGCCAAAAACATTCAGTACTTC. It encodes CASSLAERAKNIQYF.